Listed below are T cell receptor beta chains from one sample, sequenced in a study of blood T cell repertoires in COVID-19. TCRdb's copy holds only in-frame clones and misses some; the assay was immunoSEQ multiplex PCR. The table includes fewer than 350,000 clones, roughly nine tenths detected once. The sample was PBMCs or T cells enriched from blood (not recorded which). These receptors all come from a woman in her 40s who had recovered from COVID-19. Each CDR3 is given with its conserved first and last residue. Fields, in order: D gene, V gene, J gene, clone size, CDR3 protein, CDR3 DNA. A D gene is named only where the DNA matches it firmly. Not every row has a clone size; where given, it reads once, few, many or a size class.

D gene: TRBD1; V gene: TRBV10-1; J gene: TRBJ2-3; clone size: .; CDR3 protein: CASSESGTGLADTQYF; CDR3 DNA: TGCGCCAGCAGTGAGTCAGGGACAGGGCTGGCAGATACGCAGTATTTT
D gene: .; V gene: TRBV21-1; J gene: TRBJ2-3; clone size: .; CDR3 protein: CASSRPLTGLKRTDTQYF; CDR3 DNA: TGTGCCAGCAGCCGCCCCCTAACGGGACTAAAACGCACAGATACGCAGTATTTT
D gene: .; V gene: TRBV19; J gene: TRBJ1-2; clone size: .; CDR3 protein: CASSTSFGRNYGYTF; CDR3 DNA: TGTGCCAGTAGTACGTCCTTTGGGCGCAACTATGGCTACACCTTC
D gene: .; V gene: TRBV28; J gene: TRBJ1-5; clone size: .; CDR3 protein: CASSLHGPGGYQPQHF; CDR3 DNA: TGTGCCAGCAGTTTACACGGCCCGGGGGGATACCAGCCCCAGCATTTT
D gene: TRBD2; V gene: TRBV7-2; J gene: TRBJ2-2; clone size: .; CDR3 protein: CASSFGLAGVGTGELFF; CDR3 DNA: TGTGCCAGCAGCTTCGGACTAGCGGGAGTCGGCACCGGGGAGCTGTTTTTT
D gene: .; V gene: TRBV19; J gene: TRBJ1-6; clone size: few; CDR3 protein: CASSLQGINSPLHF; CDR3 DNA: TGTGCCAGTAGTCTGCAGGGGATTAATTCACCCCTCCACTTT
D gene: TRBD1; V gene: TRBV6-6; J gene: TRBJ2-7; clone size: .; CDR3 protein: CASSTQGALEQYF; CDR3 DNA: TGTGCCAGCAGTACCCAGGGGGCGCTCGAGCAGTACTTC
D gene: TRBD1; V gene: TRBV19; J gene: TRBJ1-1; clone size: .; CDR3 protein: CASSIWSRGRSAYTEAFF; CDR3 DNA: TGTGCCAGTAGTATATGGAGCAGGGGGCGGTCGGCTTACACTGAAGCTTTCTTT
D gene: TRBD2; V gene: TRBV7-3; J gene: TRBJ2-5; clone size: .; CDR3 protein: CASSLSAGGPPETQYF; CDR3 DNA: TGTGCCAGCAGCTTATCGGCGGGAGGGCCCCCCGAGACCCAGTACTTC
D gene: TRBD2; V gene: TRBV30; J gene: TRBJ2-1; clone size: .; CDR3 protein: CAWSSAGGYEQFF; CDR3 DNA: TGTGCCTGGAGTTCGGCGGGAGGTTATGAGCAGTTCTTC
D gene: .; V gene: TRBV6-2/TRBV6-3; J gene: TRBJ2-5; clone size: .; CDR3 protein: CASSREVHETQYF; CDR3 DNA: TGTGCCAGCAGTCGCGAGGTACACGAGACCCAGTACTTC
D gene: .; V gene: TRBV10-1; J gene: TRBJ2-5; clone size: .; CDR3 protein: CAGGKGNREPFQETQYF; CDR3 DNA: TGCGCCGGGGGTAAGGGGAACAGGGAACCCTTTCAAGAGACCCAGTACTTC